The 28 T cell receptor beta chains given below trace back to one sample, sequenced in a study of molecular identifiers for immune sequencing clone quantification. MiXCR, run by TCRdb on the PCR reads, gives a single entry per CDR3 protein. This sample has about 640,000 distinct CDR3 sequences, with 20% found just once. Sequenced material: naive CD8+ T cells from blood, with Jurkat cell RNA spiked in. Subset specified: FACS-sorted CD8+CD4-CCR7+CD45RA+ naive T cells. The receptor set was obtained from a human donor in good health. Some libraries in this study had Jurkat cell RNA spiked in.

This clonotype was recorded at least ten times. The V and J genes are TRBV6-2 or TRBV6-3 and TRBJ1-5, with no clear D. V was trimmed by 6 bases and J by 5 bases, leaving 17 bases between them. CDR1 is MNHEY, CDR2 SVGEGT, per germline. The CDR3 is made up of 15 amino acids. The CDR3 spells CASSWTSISDQPQHF. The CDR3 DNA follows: TGTGCCAGCAGCTGGACGTCTATCAGTGATCAGCCCCAGCATTTT.

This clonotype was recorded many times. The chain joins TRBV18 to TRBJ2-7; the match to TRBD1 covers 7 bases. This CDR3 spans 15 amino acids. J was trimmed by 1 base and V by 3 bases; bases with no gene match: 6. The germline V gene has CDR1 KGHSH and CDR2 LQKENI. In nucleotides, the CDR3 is TGTGCCAGCTCACCGCCCGGACAGGAGTCCTACGAGCAGTACTTC. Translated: CASSPPGQESYEQYF.

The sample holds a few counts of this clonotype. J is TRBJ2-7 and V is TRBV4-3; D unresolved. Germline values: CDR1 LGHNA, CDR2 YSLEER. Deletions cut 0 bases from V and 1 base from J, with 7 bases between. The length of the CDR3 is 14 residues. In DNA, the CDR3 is TGCGCCAGCAGCCAAGATGAAGTTTCCTACGAGCAGTACTTC. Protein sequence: CASSQDEVSYEQYF.

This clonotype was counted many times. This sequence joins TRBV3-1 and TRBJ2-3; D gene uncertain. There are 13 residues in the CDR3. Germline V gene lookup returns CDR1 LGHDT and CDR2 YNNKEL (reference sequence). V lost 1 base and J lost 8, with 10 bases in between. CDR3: CASSQVPDGTQYF. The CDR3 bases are TGTGCCAGCAGCCAAGTGCCGGATGGTACGCAGTATTTT.

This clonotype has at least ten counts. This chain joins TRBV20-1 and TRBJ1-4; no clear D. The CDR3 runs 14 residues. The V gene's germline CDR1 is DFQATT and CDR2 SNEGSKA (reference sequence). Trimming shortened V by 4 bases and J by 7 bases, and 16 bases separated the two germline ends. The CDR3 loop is CSANYETVGEKLFF. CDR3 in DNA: TGCAGTGCTAATTATGAGACGGTTGGTGAAAAACTGTTTTTT.

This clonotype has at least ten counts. Written as DNA, the CDR3 is TGTGCCAGCAGCACCAGGGCTACCTACGAGCAGTACTTC. As protein: CASSTRATYEQYF. The rearrangement joins TRBV7-9 to TRBJ2-7; maybe TRBD1 (5 bases). Trimming stripped 5 bases from V and 2 bases from J, with 10 bases between. Germline V lookup: CDR1 SEHNR, CDR2 FQNEAQ (reference sequence). The CDR3 runs to 13 residues.

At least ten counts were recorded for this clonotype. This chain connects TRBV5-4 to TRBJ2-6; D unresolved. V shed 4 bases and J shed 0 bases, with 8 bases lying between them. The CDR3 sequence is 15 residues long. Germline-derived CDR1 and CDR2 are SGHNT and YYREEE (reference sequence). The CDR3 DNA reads TGTGCCAGCAGCCTCTGGGACTCTGGGGCCAACGTCCTGACTTTC. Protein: CASSLWDSGANVLTF.

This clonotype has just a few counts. As DNA, the CDR3 is TGTGCCAGCAGCCCCGGGACTAGTAATATTGAGCAGTACTTC. Its protein is CASSPGTSNIEQYF. This chain links TRBV6-6 with TRBJ2-7, with 8 bases lining up with TRBD2. The CDR3 spans 14 residues. V gave up 6 bases and J gave up 7 bases; unmatched junction bases: 11. From germline, CDR1 is MNHNY and CDR2 SVGAGI (reference sequence).

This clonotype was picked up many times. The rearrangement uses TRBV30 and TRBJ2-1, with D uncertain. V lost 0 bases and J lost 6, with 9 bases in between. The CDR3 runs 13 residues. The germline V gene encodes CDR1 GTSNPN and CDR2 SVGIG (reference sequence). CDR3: CAWSVSASNEQFF. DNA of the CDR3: TGTGCCTGGAGTGTGTCAGCGTCCAATGAGCAGTTCTTC.

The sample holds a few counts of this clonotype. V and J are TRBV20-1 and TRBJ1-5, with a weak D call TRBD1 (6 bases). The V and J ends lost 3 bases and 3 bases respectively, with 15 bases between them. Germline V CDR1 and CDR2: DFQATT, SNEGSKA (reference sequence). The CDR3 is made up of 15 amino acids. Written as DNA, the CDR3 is TGCAGTGCTAGTTTTCTAAGGGGGGTCAATCAGCCCCAGCATTTT. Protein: CSASFLRGVNQPQHF.

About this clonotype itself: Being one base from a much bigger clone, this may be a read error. The CDR3 coding sequence is TGTGCCGGCAGCCCAGGGACCCACGAGCAGTACTTC. Translating it yields CAGSPGTHEQYF. The V call is TRBV7-9, the J call TRBJ2-7, with D tentatively TRBD1 or TRBD2 (5 bases each). The CDR3 loop spans 12 amino acids. CDR1 is SEHNR, CDR2 FQNEAQ, per germline (reference sequence).

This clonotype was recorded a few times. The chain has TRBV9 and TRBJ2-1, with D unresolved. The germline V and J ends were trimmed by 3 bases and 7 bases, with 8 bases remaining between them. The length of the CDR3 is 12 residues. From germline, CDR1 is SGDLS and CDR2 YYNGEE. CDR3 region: CASSAPLNEQFF. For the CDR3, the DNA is TGTGCCAGCAGCGCCCCCCTGAATGAGCAGTTCTTC.

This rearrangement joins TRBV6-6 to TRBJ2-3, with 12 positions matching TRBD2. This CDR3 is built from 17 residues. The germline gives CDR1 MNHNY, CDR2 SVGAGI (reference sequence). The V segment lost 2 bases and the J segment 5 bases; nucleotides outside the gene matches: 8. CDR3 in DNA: TGTGCCAGCAGTTACGTTTCAGGGGGACTAGCGGGAGATACGCAGTATTTT. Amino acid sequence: CASSYVSGGLAGDTQYF.

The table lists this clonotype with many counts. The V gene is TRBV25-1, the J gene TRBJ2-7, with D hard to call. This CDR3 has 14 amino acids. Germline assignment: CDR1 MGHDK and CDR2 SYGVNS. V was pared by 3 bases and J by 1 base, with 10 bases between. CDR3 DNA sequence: TGTGCCAGCAGTGATGCCGGACGATCCTACGAGCAGTACTTC. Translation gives CASSDAGRSYEQYF.

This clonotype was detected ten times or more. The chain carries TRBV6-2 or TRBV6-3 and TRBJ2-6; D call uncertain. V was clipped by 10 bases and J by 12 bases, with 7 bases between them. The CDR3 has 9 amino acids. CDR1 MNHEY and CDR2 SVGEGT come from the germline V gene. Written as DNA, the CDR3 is TGTGCCACGGGCCCCGTCCTGACTTTC. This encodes CATGPVLTF.

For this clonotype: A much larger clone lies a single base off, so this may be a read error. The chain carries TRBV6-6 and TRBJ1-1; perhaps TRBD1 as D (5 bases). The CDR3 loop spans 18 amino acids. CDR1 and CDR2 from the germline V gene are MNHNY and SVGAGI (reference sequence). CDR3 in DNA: TGTGCCAGCAACGAATACCCAGATCTTCGGGACGAGAACACTAAAGCTTTCTTT. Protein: CASNEYPDLRDENTKAFF.

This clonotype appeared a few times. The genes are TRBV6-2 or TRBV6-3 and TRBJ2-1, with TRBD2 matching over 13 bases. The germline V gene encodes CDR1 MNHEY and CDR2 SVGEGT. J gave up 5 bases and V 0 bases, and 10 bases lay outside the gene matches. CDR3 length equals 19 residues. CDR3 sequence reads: CASSYSKTGGLAGNNEQFF. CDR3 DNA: TGTGCCAGCAGTTACTCTAAGACAGGGGGACTAGCGGGAAACAATGAGCAGTTCTTC.

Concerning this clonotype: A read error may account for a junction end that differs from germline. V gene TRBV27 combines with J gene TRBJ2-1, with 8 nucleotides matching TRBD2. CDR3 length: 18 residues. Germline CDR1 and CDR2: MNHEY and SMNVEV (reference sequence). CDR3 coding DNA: TGTGCCAGCGGTTTATCGGCTGGCGGGGGGATTGACCACAATGAGCAGTTCTTC. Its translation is CASGLSAGGGIDHNEQFF.

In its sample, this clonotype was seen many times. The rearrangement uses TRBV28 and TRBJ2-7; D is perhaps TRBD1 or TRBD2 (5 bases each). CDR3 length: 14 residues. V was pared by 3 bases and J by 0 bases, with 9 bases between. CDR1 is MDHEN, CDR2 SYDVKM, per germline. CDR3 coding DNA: TGTGCCAGCAGTTTTAGGGGAGCCTCCTACGAGCAGTACTTC. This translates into CASSFRGASYEQYF.

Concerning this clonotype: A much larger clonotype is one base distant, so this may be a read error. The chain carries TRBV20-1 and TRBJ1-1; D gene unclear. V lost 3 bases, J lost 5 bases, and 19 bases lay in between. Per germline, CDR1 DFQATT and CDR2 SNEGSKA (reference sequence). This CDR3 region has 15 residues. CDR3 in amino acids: CSARVKGTGSTEAFF. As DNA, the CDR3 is TGCAGTGCTAGGGTGAAGGGTACTGGGAGTACTGAAGCTTTCTTT.

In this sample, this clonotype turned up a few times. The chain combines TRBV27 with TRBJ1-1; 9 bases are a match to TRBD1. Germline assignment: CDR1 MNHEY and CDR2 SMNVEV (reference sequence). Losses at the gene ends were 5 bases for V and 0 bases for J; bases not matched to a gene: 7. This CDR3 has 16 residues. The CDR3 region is CASSLGTGIMNTEAFF. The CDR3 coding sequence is TGTGCCAGCAGTCTCGGGACAGGGATCATGAACACTGAAGCTTTCTTT.

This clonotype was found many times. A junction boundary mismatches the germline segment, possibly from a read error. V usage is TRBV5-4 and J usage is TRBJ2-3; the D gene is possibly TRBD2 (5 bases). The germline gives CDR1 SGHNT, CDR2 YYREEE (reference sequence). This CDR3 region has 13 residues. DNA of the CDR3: TGTGCCAGCAGGTTGGAGGCAACAGATACGCAGTATTTT. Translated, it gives CASRLEATDTQYF.

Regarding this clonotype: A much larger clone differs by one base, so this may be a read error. The CDR3 nucleotides read TGCGCCAGCGGCTTTTTAGGCCCTCTTGGAGAAGCTTTCTTT. It translates to CASGFLGPLGEAFF. The rearrangement joins TRBV5-1 to TRBJ1-1, with D unclear. Germline V gene data show CDR1 as SGHRS and CDR2 as YFSETQ. CDR3 length equals 14 residues.

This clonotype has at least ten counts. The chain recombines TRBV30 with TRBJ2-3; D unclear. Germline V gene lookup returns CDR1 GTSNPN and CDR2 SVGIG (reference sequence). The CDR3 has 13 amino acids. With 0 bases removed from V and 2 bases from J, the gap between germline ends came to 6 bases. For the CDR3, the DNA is TGTGCCTGGAGTGTAGGCGTCACAGATACGCAGTATTTT. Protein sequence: CAWSVGVTDTQYF.

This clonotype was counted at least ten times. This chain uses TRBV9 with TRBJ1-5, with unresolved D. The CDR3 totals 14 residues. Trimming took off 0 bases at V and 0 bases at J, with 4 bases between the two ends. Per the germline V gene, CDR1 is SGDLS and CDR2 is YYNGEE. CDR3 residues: CASSVEGSNQPQHF. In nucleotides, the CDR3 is TGTGCCAGCAGCGTAGAAGGTAGCAATCAGCCCCAGCATTTT.

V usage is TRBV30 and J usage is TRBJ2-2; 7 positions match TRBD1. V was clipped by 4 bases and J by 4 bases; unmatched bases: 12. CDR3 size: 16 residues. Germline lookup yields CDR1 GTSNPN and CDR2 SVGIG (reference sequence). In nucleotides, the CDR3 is TGTGCCTGGATCGGGAAAATACAGGGGACCACCGGGGAGCTGTTTTTT. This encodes CAWIGKIQGTTGELFF.

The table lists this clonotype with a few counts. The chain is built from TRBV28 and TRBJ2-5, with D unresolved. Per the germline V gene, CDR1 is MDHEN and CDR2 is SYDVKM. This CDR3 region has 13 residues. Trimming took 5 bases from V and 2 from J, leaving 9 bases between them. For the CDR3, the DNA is TGTGCCAGCAGTAACCCGCTTCAAGAGACCCAGTACTTC. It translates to CASSNPLQETQYF.

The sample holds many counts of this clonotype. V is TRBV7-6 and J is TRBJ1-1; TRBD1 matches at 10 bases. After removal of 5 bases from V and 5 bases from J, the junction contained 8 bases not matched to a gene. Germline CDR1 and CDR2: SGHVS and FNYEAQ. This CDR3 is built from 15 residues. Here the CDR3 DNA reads TGTGCCAGCAGCCCGAGGGACAGGGGTTTTACTGAAGCTTTCTTT. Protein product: CASSPRDRGFTEAFF.